This T cell receptor (beta chain) is from a study of read filtering for tumor transcriptome and immune sequencing. Molecular barcoded adaptors covering alpha/delta and beta/gamma chains were used on 400 to 450 ng RNA. In TCRdb, the reads were re-called with MiXCR into one record per CDR3 protein. Among about 62,000 distinct CDR3 sequences, roughly 19% were seen once, and the ten largest hold roughly a tenth. Germline V gene lookup returns CDR1 GTSNPN and CDR2 SVGIG (reference sequence). J gave up 5 bases and V 3 bases, and 6 bases lay outside the gene matches. CDR3 size: 13 residues. This clonotype was observed a few times.

Sequencing input: a population of CD138-negative cells sorted from bone marrow. This TCR was recovered from a donor over 35 with multiple myeloma. The V call is TRBV30, the J call TRBJ1-1; 7 bases align to TRBD1. Here the CDR3 DNA reads TGTGCCTGGAGGGAGACAGGGTTTACTGAAGCTTTCTTT. It codes for CAWRETGFTEAFF.